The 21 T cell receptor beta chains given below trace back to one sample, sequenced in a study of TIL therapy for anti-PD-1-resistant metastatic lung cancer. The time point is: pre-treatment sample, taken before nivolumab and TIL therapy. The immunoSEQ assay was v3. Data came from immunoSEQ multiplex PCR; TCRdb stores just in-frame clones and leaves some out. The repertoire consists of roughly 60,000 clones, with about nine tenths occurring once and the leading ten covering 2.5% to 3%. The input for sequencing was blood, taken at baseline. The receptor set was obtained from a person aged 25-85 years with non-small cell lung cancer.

The CDR3 sequence is CASSLFYGYTF. The CDR3 region has the DNA TGTGCCAGCAGCCTGTTCTATGGCTACACCTTC. The gene calls are TRBV28 and TRBJ1-2, with no clear D. Germline V lookup: CDR1 MDHEN, CDR2 SYDVKM. CDR3 length equals 11 residues. The V end lost 6 bases, the J end lost 4 bases, and 6 bases lay between the germline ends.

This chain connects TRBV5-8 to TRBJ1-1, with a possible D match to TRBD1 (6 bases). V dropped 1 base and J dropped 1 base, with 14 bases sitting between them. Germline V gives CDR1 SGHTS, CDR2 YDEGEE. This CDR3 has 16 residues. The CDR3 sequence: CASSLTPGQKNTEAFF. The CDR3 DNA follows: TGTGCCAGCAGCTTGACCCCGGGACAAAAGAACACTGAAGCTTTCTTT.

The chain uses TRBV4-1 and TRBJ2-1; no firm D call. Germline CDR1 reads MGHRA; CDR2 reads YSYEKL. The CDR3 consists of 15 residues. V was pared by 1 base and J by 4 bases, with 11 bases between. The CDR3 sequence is CASSQAAAVYNEQFF. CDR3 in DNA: TGCGCCAGCAGCCAAGCCGCAGCAGTATACAATGAGCAGTTCTTC.

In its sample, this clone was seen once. The CDR3 DNA is TGTGCCAGCAGCTCCTCTGGACGGGGGACTTGGGATGAGCAGTTCTTC. Its protein product is CASSSSGRGTWDEQFF. The chain combines TRBV27 with TRBJ2-1; D is perhaps TRBD2 (6 bases). V gave up 6 bases and J gave up 8 bases, with 23 bases separating them. This CDR3 contains 16 residues. Germline V gives CDR1 MNHEY, CDR2 SMNVEV (reference sequence).

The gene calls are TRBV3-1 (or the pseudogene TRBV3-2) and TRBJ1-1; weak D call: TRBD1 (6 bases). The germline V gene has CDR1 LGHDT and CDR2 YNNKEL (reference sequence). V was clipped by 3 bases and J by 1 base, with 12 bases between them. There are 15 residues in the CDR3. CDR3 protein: CASSHYSDRNTEAFF. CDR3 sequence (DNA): TGTGCCAGCAGCCATTACTCGGACAGGAACACTGAAGCTTTCTTT.

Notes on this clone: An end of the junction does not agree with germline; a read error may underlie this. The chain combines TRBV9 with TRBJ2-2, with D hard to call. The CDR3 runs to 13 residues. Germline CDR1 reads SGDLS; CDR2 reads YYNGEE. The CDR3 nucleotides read TGTGCCAGCAGTAGCCTGAACAGCGGGGAGCTGTTTTTT. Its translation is CASSSLNSGELFF.

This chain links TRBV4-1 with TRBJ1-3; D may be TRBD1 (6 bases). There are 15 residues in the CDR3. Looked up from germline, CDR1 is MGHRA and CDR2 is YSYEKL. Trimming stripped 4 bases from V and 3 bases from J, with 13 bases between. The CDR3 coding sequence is TGCGCCAGCAGCCGCGGAACGGACAGTGGAAACACCATATATTTT. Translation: CASSRGTDSGNTIYF.

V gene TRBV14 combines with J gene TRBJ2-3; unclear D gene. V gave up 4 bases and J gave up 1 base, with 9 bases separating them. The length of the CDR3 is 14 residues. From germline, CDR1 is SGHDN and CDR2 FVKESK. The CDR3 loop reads CASSPRVGTDTQYF. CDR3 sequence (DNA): TGTGCCAGCAGCCCTCGGGTGGGCACAGATACGCAGTATTTT.

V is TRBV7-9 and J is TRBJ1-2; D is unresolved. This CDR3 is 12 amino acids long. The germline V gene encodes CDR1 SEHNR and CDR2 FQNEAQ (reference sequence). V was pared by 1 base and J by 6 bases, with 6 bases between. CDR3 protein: CASSLGPDGYTF. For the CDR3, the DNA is TGTGCCAGCAGCTTAGGACCAGATGGCTACACCTTC.

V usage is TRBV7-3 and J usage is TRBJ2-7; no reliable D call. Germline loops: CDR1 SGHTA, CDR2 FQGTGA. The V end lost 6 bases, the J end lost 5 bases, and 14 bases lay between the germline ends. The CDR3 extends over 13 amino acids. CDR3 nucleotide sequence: TGTGCCAGCAGTTACACCCCCCGGGACGAGCAGTACTTC. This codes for CASSYTPRDEQYF.

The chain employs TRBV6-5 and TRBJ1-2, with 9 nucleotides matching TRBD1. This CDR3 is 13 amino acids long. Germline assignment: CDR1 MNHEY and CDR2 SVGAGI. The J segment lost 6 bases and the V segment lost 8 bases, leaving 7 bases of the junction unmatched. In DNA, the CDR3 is TGTGCCAGCGGCGGGACAGGGAGTAATGGCTACACCTTC. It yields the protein CASGGTGSNGYTF.

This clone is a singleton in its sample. The DNA for the CDR3 is TGTGCCAGCAGCCAACGGGTGGGAGAGACCCAGTACTTC. Translating it yields CASSQRVGETQYF. V usage is TRBV27 and J usage is TRBJ2-5; D is unresolved. This CDR3 is 13 amino acids long. Trimming removed 6 bases at V and 4 bases at J, with 12 bases between. Germline V gene data show CDR1 as MNHEY and CDR2 as SMNVEV (reference sequence).

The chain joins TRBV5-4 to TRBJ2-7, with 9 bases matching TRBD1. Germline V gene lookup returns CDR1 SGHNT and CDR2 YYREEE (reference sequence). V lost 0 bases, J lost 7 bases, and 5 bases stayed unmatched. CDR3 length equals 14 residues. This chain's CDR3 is CASSLADRGREQYF. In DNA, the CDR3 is TGTGCCAGCAGCTTGGCGGACAGGGGAAGGGAGCAGTACTTC.

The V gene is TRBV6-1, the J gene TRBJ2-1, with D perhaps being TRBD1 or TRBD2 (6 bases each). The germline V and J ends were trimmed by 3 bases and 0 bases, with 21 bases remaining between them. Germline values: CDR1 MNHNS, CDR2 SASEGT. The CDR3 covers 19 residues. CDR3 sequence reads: CASSEGGIYRLSSYNEQFF. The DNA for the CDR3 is TGTGCCAGCAGTGAGGGGGGCATATACCGTTTGAGCTCCTACAATGAGCAGTTCTTC.

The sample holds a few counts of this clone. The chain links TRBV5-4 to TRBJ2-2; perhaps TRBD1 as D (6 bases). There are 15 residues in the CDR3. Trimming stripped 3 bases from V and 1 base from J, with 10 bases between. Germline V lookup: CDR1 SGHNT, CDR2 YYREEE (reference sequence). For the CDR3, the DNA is TGTGCCAGCAGCTCACAGGGTTTGAACACCGGGGAGCTGTTTTTT. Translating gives CASSSQGLNTGELFF.

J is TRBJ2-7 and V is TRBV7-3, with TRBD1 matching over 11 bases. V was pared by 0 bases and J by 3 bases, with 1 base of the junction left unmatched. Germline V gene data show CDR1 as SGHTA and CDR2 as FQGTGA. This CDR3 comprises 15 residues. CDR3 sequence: CASSLTGTGGYEQYF. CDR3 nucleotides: TGTGCCAGCAGCTTAACTGGGACAGGGGGCTACGAGCAGTACTTC.

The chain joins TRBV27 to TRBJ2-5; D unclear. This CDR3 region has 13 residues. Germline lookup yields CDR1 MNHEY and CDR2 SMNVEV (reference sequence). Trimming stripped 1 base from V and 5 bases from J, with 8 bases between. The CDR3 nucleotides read TGTGCCAGCAGTTTATGGCCGAGGGAGACCCAGTACTTC. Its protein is CASSLWPRETQYF.

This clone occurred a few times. The CDR3 reads CASSWGLAGDWEQYF. CDR3 nucleotide sequence: TGTGCCAGCAGCTGGGGACTAGCGGGAGACTGGGAGCAGTACTTC. V usage is TRBV7-2 and J usage is TRBJ2-7, with 14 bases that match TRBD2. Germline values: CDR1 SGHTA, CDR2 FQGNSA. Trimming removed 4 bases from V and 7 bases from J; junction bases left unmatched: 6. This CDR3 comprises 15 residues.

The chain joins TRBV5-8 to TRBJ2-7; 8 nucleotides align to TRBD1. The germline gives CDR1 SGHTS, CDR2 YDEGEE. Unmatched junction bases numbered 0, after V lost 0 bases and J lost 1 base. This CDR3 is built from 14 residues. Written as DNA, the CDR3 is TGTGCCAGCAGCTTGGACAGGGGGTCCTACGAGCAGTACTTC. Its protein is CASSLDRGSYEQYF. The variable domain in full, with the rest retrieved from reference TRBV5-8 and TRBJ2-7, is EAGVTQSPTHLIKTRGQQATLRCSPISGHTSVYWYQQALGLGLQFLLWYDEGEERNRGNFPPRFSGRQFPNYSSELNVNALELEDSALYLCASSLDRGSYEQYFGPGTRLTVT.

This CDR3 is CASTRGSYNEQFF. CDR3 DNA sequence: TGTGCCAGCACCAGGGGCTCCTACAATGAGCAGTTCTTC. The rearrangement joins TRBV3-1 (or the pseudogene TRBV3-2) to TRBJ2-1; D possibly corresponds to TRBD1 (6 bases). The CDR3 contains 13 residues. The V gene lost 7 bases and the J gene lost 0 bases, with 7 bases spanning the gap. Germline-derived CDR1 and CDR2 are LGHDT and YNNKEL (reference sequence).

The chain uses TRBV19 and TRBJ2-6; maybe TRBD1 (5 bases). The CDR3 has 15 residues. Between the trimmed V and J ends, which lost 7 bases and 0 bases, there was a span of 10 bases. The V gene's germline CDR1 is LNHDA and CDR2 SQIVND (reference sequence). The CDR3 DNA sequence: TGTGCCAGTAAGCAGGACAACTCTGGGGCCAACGTCCTGACTTTC. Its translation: CASKQDNSGANVLTF.